This T cell receptor beta chain was identified in a study of T cell responses to AZD1222 COVID-19 vaccine. Study observations and caveats: Following two doses of AZD1222, Spike-specific TCR breadth and depth rose. Donors were largely white British and mainly female; clonal diversity was possibly underestimated.

Only in-frame clones appear in the TCRdb table, and some are missing; sequencing was by immunoSEQ multiplex PCR. The data show 150,000 to 250,000 clones, with roughly 92% seen just once and over 0.95% held by the top ten. The V and J ends lost 0 bases and 8 bases, in that order; junction bases with no gene match: 7. The CDR3 runs to 17 residues. The germline gives CDR1 LGHNA, CDR2 YNFKEQ. A remark on this clone: Its antigen is still unknown.

Sequencing used peripheral blood, obtained 28 days after the second AZD1222 dose. The TCR sequence derives from an adult who received the AZD1222 COVID-19 vaccine. The rearrangement uses TRBV4-2 and TRBJ1-6; 10 bases fit TRBD1. Here the CDR3 reads CASSQDGDRGGHSPLHF. CDR3 DNA: TGTGCCAGCAGCCAAGATGGGGACAGGGGAGGTCATTCACCCCTCCACTTT.